This TCR beta chain was documented in a study of T cell responses to AZD1222 COVID-19 vaccine. General study points: Dominant at 160-218 and 743-854, vaccine-associated CD4 TCRs also spanned spike. Females outnumbered males among donors, who were mostly white British; clonal diversity was possibly underestimated.

Produced via immunoSEQ multiplex PCR; TCRdb's table is partial and in-frame only. Of approximately 180,000 clones listed, approximately 90% are singletons. The CDR3 is 15 residues long. Trimming took off 2 bases at V and 6 bases at J, with 15 bases between the two ends. CDR1 is MDHEN and CDR2 is SYDVKM in the germline V gene. This clone was counted a single time. The target antigen is unknown. The starting material was peripheral blood, obtained 28 days after the second dose of the MenACWY control vaccine. The clonotype comes from an adult who received the MenACWY meningococcal vaccine as a control. The rearrangement uses TRBV28 and TRBJ2-3; TRBD1 or TRBD2 may be the D gene (5 bases each). Written as DNA, the CDR3 is TGTGCCAGCAGTTTAGGTGGGACCGCCGGGGATACGCAGTATTTT. Its translation is CASSLGGTAGDTQYF.